This TCR beta chain derives from a study of neoadjuvant nivolumab and ipilimumab in lung cancer. Libraries were prepared by immunoSEQ multiplex PCR; TCRdb keeps only in-frame clonotypes and omits some of them. The sample yields fewer than 30,000 clones, 76% seen once. General observations from the study: Resected tumors had greater TCR richness and clonality than uninvolved lung. Pretherapy blood TCR richness correlated positively with resected tumor richness. TCR sequencing covered a small number of samples. Only two of four nivolumab-treated tumors gained richness and clonality by surgery.

As for this clone: What it binds is not known.

The sequences come from tumor tissue, collected after neoadjuvant nivolumab, alone or with ipilimumab, at or shortly before surgery. The TCR comes from an adult with non-small cell lung cancer.

CDR3 residues: CASSGGVIPYEQYF. In nucleotides, the CDR3 is TGTGCCAGCAGCGGAGGGGTCATACCCTACGAGCAGTACTTC. This chain joins TRBV5-4 and TRBJ2-7; tentative D call: TRBD2 (6 bases). The CDR3 length is 14 residues. In germline, CDR1 is SGHNT, CDR2 YYREEE (reference sequence). Between the trimmed V and J ends, which lost 4 bases and 2 bases, there was a span of 13 bases.